The sequence of this TCR beta chain was determined in a study of blood T cell repertoires in COVID-19. Across the study: Nucleic acid was either cDNA or gDNA, and it came from T cells, B-cell-depleted T cells, or PBMCs.

Sequenced by immunoSEQ multiplex PCR; TCRdb stores in-frame clones only, minus some. The top ten clones hold around a sixth of a sample with just over 95,000 clones, 82% of them seen once. Germline CDR1 reads LNHNV; CDR2 reads YYDKDF (reference sequence). V was trimmed by 1 base and J by 8 bases, leaving 9 bases between them. The length of the CDR3 is 13 residues. V is TRBV15 and J is TRBJ2-1; maybe TRBD2 (6 bases). This receptor was obtained from an older man with acute or convalescent COVID-19. Sequenced sample: peripheral blood. The CDR3 reads CATSRGGAHEQFF. Here the CDR3 DNA reads TGTGCCACCAGCAGAGGCGGGGCCCATGAGCAGTTCTTC.